The rows below give T cell receptor beta chains drawn from one sample of a study of blood T cell repertoires in COVID-19. The data were produced by immunoSEQ multiplex PCR, yet TCRdb's version contains in-frame clones alone and is incomplete. This sample has fewer than 110,000 clones, with approximately 90% found just once. Sequences were obtained from peripheral blood. These receptors were collected from a man aged 45-65 years in a cohort sampled during active COVID-19. Both conserved end residues are part of each CDR3. Fields, in order: J gene, D gene, V gene, CDR3 protein. D genes are given only for firm matches.

J gene: TRBJ1-6; D gene: -; V gene: TRBV7-8; CDR3 protein: CASSWEGGGSSYNSPLHF
J gene: TRBJ2-5; D gene: -; V gene: TRBV7-9; CDR3 protein: CASSFTGQETQYF
J gene: TRBJ1-2; D gene: -; V gene: TRBV7-9; CDR3 protein: CASSRTDRGYTF
J gene: TRBJ1-2; D gene: -; V gene: TRBV27; CDR3 protein: CASSPGQTANYGYTF
J gene: TRBJ2-5; D gene: TRBD1; V gene: TRBV5-4; CDR3 protein: CASSFWDRETQYF
J gene: TRBJ2-2; D gene: TRBD2; V gene: TRBV6-4; CDR3 protein: CASASGGTGELFF
J gene: TRBJ2-5; D gene: TRBD2; V gene: TRBV27; CDR3 protein: CASSLGPAGDHETQYF
J gene: TRBJ2-7; D gene: -; V gene: TRBV18; CDR3 protein: CASSPSGGRYEQYF
J gene: TRBJ2-1; D gene: -; V gene: TRBV3-1/TRBV3-2; CDR3 protein: CASKAGQVNHNEQFF
J gene: TRBJ1-4; D gene: -; V gene: TRBV18; CDR3 protein: CASSPLGRGEKLFF
J gene: TRBJ1-6; D gene: -; V gene: TRBV19; CDR3 protein: CASSIPNVGQPGSYNSPLHF
J gene: TRBJ1-5; D gene: -; V gene: TRBV21-1; CDR3 protein: CASSKVPPGNQPQHF
J gene: TRBJ2-1; D gene: TRBD2; V gene: TRBV27; CDR3 protein: CASSLLADPYNEQFF
J gene: TRBJ1-4; D gene: -; V gene: TRBV18; CDR3 protein: CASSPPHRSNEKLFF
J gene: TRBJ2-7; D gene: -; V gene: TRBV7-2; CDR3 protein: CASSSAGTGGLREQYF
J gene: TRBJ2-1; D gene: TRBD2; V gene: TRBV6-2/TRBV6-3; CDR3 protein: CASSYSSAGGYNEQFF
J gene: TRBJ2-1; D gene: -; V gene: TRBV12-2; CDR3 protein: CASRLALGQGPLLSSYNEQFF
J gene: TRBJ1-3; D gene: -; V gene: TRBV5-1; CDR3 protein: CASSLMGSVSGNTIYF
J gene: TRBJ1-1; D gene: -; V gene: TRBV7-2; CDR3 protein: CASSLDISTEAFF
J gene: TRBJ2-2; D gene: -; V gene: TRBV4-3; CDR3 protein: CASSQEPSSNTGELFF
J gene: TRBJ1-2; D gene: -; V gene: TRBV11-2; CDR3 protein: CASSTLTGVDGYTF
J gene: TRBJ1-4; D gene: -; V gene: TRBV10-3; CDR3 protein: CAISQLSGRGVEKLFF
J gene: TRBJ1-5; D gene: TRBD1; V gene: TRBV19; CDR3 protein: CASSTKTGDSNQPQHF
J gene: TRBJ1-6; D gene: -; V gene: TRBV7-9; CDR3 protein: CASTLGGAGSPLHF
J gene: TRBJ2-3; D gene: -; V gene: TRBV4-1; CDR3 protein: CASSQFSPEAGPADTQYF
J gene: TRBJ2-3; D gene: -; V gene: TRBV7-7; CDR3 protein: CASSPPGGMTQYF
J gene: TRBJ1-2; D gene: -; V gene: TRBV25-1; CDR3 protein: CASSETVYGYTF
J gene: TRBJ2-1; D gene: TRBD2; V gene: TRBV18; CDR3 protein: CASSPLSSGGGNEQFF
J gene: TRBJ1-2; D gene: TRBD1; V gene: TRBV19; CDR3 protein: CASSIDGTGVAYGYTF
J gene: TRBJ1-2; D gene: -; V gene: TRBV6-1; CDR3 protein: CASSESTRETGYTF
J gene: TRBJ1-5; D gene: TRBD1; V gene: TRBV5-8; CDR3 protein: CASSLYRGQDQPQHF
J gene: TRBJ2-5; D gene: -; V gene: TRBV5-6; CDR3 protein: CGKRRETQYF
J gene: TRBJ1-2; D gene: -; V gene: TRBV5-6; CDR3 protein: CASSLYSDRLYGYTF
J gene: TRBJ1-6; D gene: -; V gene: TRBV28; CDR3 protein: CASSLDQGGSPLHF
J gene: TRBJ2-3; D gene: TRBD2; V gene: TRBV2; CDR3 protein: CASSLDKAGVTDTQYF
J gene: TRBJ2-1; D gene: TRBD1; V gene: TRBV7-9; CDR3 protein: CASSQPGQGTNNEQFF
J gene: TRBJ2-3; D gene: -; V gene: TRBV5-5; CDR3 protein: CASLERAFADTQYF
J gene: TRBJ2-3; D gene: -; V gene: TRBV4-1; CDR3 protein: CASSQVGAGDTQYF
J gene: TRBJ2-1; D gene: -; V gene: TRBV24-1; CDR3 protein: CATRGTDSNEQFF
J gene: TRBJ1-5; D gene: -; V gene: TRBV2; CDR3 protein: CASTRSQGQGSGQPQHF
J gene: TRBJ2-5; D gene: -; V gene: TRBV2; CDR3 protein: CASSRRGTETQYF
J gene: TRBJ1-2; D gene: -; V gene: TRBV7-2; CDR3 protein: CASSLVVGADYGYTF
J gene: TRBJ2-7; D gene: TRBD1; V gene: TRBV28; CDR3 protein: CASSTGTGIWGYEQYF
J gene: TRBJ1-6; D gene: -; V gene: TRBV7-9; CDR3 protein: CASSPLPNYREDNSPLHF
J gene: TRBJ1-3; D gene: -; V gene: TRBV6-5; CDR3 protein: CASSISRSGNTIYF
J gene: TRBJ2-3; D gene: -; V gene: TRBV6-5; CDR3 protein: CASSPEEGNTQYF
J gene: TRBJ2-5; D gene: TRBD1; V gene: TRBV2; CDR3 protein: CASVRGDRGPQETQYF
J gene: TRBJ2-1; D gene: TRBD2; V gene: TRBV5-1; CDR3 protein: CASRGRAGGPDEQFF
J gene: TRBJ1-5; D gene: -; V gene: TRBV2; CDR3 protein: CASSDQGQPQHF
J gene: TRBJ2-2; D gene: -; V gene: TRBV12-3/TRBV12-4; CDR3 protein: CASESVGSGELFF
J gene: TRBJ2-5; D gene: TRBD2; V gene: TRBV5-4; CDR3 protein: CASSFTGGETQYF
J gene: TRBJ1-5; D gene: -; V gene: TRBV28; CDR3 protein: CASSLSLRINQPQHF
J gene: TRBJ2-3; D gene: -; V gene: TRBV19; CDR3 protein: CASSSGFTDTQYF
J gene: TRBJ1-4; D gene: -; V gene: TRBV2; CDR3 protein: CASSGPTTGNEKLFF
J gene: TRBJ1-5; D gene: -; V gene: TRBV9; CDR3 protein: CASSLAGGINQPQHF
J gene: TRBJ2-7; D gene: -; V gene: TRBV5-1; CDR3 protein: CASSLAQGQQYF
J gene: TRBJ1-3; D gene: -; V gene: TRBV7-9; CDR3 protein: CASSSDFSGNTIYF
J gene: TRBJ2-3; D gene: -; V gene: TRBV5-1; CDR3 protein: CASRLPAADTQYF
J gene: TRBJ2-3; D gene: TRBD1; V gene: TRBV11-2; CDR3 protein: CASSSRGHTQYF